These 24 T cell receptor beta chains originate from one sample sequenced in a study of cytomegalovirus exposure and HLA in healthy donors. The study ran its PCR with 60 Vbeta and 13 Jbeta primers. Clones were sequenced by immunoSEQ multiplex PCR, and TCRdb holds only the in-frame ones, with some missing. Altogether around 200,000 clones are present, around 80% being singletons, with the ten largest covering around 2.9%. Sequenced: PBMCs. These receptors originate from a woman in her sixties in good health and CMV-seropositive.

This chain connects TRBV29-1 to TRBJ1-1; D is unresolved. With 3 bases removed from V and 6 bases from J, the gap between germline ends came to 11 bases. The CDR3 length is 12 residues. CDR1 and CDR2 (germline): SQVTM, ANQGSEA. CDR3 in amino acids: CSVDSLVSEAFF. The CDR3 region has the DNA TGCAGCGTTGATAGTCTGGTGTCTGAAGCTTTCTTT.

The chain joins TRBV9 to TRBJ1-2; no reliable D call. This CDR3 contains 13 residues. Trimming took 1 base from V and 6 from J, leaving 10 bases between them. Germline V gives CDR1 SGDLS, CDR2 YYNGEE. CDR3 DNA: TGTGCCAGCAGCGTAATTCCGACAAATGGCTACACCTTC. Its protein product is CASSVIPTNGYTF.

This chain connects TRBV5-1 to TRBJ2-5; 9 nucleotides agree with TRBD2. The CDR3 is 16 amino acids. V shed 0 bases, J shed 1 base, and the junction held 4 bases outside the gene matches. Per germline, CDR1 SGHRS and CDR2 YFSETQ. In DNA form, the CDR3 reads TGCGCCAGCAGCTTGGAGGCTAGCGGGGCCCAAGAGACCCAGTACTTC. Translated, it gives CASSLEASGAQETQYF.

For this clone: An end of the junction differs from the germline gene, which may be a read error. Other nucleotide sequences from this sample produce the same CDR3. The chain uses TRBV6-5 and TRBJ1-2; 11 bases map to TRBD1. The CDR3 is 14 residues long. The germline V gene has CDR1 MNHEY and CDR2 SVGAGI. The CDR3 region is CASSYHRDRGGYTF. CDR3 bases: TGTGCCAGCAGTTACCACCGGGACAGGGGGGGCTACACTTTC.

This clone was observed a handful of times. The chain couples TRBV4-1 to TRBJ1-6; perhaps TRBD1 as D (5 bases). Trimming removed 4 bases from V and 5 bases from J, with 12 bases in between. Germline CDR1 reads MGHRA; CDR2 reads YSYEKL. This CDR3 contains 15 residues. The CDR3 DNA sequence: TGCGCCAGCAGCCGAGGACAAGTTGATAATTCACCCCTCCACTTT. It translates to CASSRGQVDNSPLHF.

The rearrangement uses TRBV6-1 and TRBJ1-2; 9 nucleotides align to TRBD1. The junction had 10 bases not matched to a gene; V was cut back by 6 bases and J by 5 bases. Looked up from germline, CDR1 is MNHNS and CDR2 is SASEGT. The CDR3 is 15 amino acids. CDR3 region: CASRGGTGITYGYTF. DNA for the CDR3: TGTGCCAGCAGGGGCGGGACAGGGATTACGTATGGCTACACCTTC.

The rearrangement links TRBV15 to TRBJ1-1; TRBD1 matches 7 bases. V lost 6 bases to trimming and J lost 3 bases; unmatched junction nucleotides: 4. From germline, CDR1 is LNHNV and CDR2 YYDKDF (reference sequence). This CDR3 has 13 amino acids. The CDR3 DNA sequence: TGTGCCACCAGACCCCAGGGGGACACTGAAGCTTTCTTT. This sequence encodes CATRPQGDTEAFF.

This rearrangement joins TRBV13 to TRBJ1-2; the match to TRBD1 covers 7 bases. The CDR3 sequence is 15 residues long. Trimming cost V 5 bases and J 3 bases; bases outside gene matches: 9. Germline CDR1 reads PRHDT; CDR2 reads FYEKMQ (reference sequence). The CDR3 DNA is TGTGCCAGCAGCACGACGACAGGGAGATACTATGGCTACACCTTC. Its translation is CASSTTTGRYYGYTF.

The V and J genes are TRBV10-3 and TRBJ2-7; D not resolved. In germline, CDR1 is ENHRY, CDR2 SYGVKD. The CDR3 has 11 amino acids. The V end was cut by 2 bases, the J end by 6 bases, with 5 bases between. In DNA form, the CDR3 reads TGTGCCATCAGTGAGAGGAGCGAGCAGTACTTC. This codes for CAISERSEQYF.

The V gene is TRBV2, the J gene TRBJ2-5, with TRBD2 identical over 11 bases. Trimming took 3 bases from V and 5 from J; bases not matched to a gene: 5. Germline loops: CDR1 SNHLY, CDR2 FYNNEI. This CDR3 region has 15 residues. The CDR3 DNA sequence: TGTGCCAGCAGTGAGACTAGCGGGATCGGGGAGACCCAGTACTTC. This codes for CASSETSGIGETQYF.

This sequence joins TRBV7-9 and TRBJ2-7; perhaps TRBD2 as D (5 bases). Germline CDR1 SEHNR, CDR2 FQNEAQ (reference sequence). The CDR3 has 14 residues. V was pared by 3 bases and J by 2 bases, with 11 bases between. The CDR3 nucleotides are TGTGCCAGCAGCTTCAGCGGTGGGGCCTACGAGCAGTACTTC. Protein product: CASSFSGGAYEQYF.

This chain links TRBV4-3 with TRBJ1-3; maybe TRBD1 (6 bases). The CDR3 runs to 18 residues. V gave up 0 bases and J gave up 3 bases, with 18 bases separating them. The germline V gene encodes CDR1 LGHNA and CDR2 YSLEER. This CDR3 is CASSQDWSRGSGGNTIYF. In DNA, the CDR3 is TGCGCCAGCAGCCAAGATTGGTCCAGGGGCAGCGGTGGAAACACCATATATTTT.

This sequence joins TRBV11-3 and TRBJ2-7, with 8 positions matching TRBD2. The CDR3 is made up of 13 amino acids. The V gene end was trimmed by 1 base and the J gene end by 6 bases; junction bases not matched to a gene: 2. CDR1 and CDR2 (germline): SGHNT, YENEEA. The CDR3 nucleotides are TGTGCCAGCAGCTTAGCGGCGGGAGGCGAGCAGTACTTC. Amino acids: CASSLAAGGEQYF.

J is TRBJ2-1 and V is TRBV30; 7 positions agree with TRBD2. Per germline, CDR1 GTSNPN and CDR2 SVGIG (reference sequence). The CDR3 runs 13 residues. Trimming removed 3 bases from V and 5 bases from J; junction bases left unmatched: 4. In DNA, the CDR3 is TGTGCCTGGAGCCCTAGCGGCGACAATGAGCAGTTCTTC. This codes for CAWSPSGDNEQFF.

The chain joins TRBV28 to TRBJ2-3; 9 nucleotides line up with TRBD2. V shed 8 bases, J shed 4 bases, and the junction held 10 bases outside the gene matches. Per germline, CDR1 MDHEN and CDR2 SYDVKM. The CDR3 is made up of 15 amino acids. CDR3 region: CASGLAGAASDTQYF. For the CDR3, the DNA is TGTGCCAGCGGCTTAGCGGGGGCAGCATCAGATACGCAGTATTTT. The variable domain in full, with the rest retrieved from reference TRBV28 and TRBJ2-3, is DVKVTQSSRYLVKRTGEKVFLECVQDMDHENMFWYRQDPGLGLRLIYFSYDVKMKEKGDIPEGYSVSREKKERFSLILESASTNQTSMYLCASGLAGAASDTQYFGPGTRLTVL.

This chain links TRBV5-1 with TRBJ2-5, with 10 bases matching TRBD2. The CDR3 consists of 17 residues. Germline loops: CDR1 SGHRS, CDR2 YFSETQ. V dropped 4 bases and J dropped 5; count of bases not matched to a gene: 14. CDR3 residues: CASSQTDSGRLGETQYF. CDR3 nucleotides: TGCGCCAGCAGCCAGACAGATAGCGGGAGGCTCGGGGAGACCCAGTACTTC.

For the CDR3, the DNA is TGCGCCAGCAGCTTGGTTACGGGAATGAACACTGAAGCTTTCTTT. Protein: CASSLVTGMNTEAFF. This chain links TRBV5-1 with TRBJ1-1; D not certain. This CDR3 has 15 amino acids. The germline CDR1 and CDR2 sequences are SGHRS and YFSETQ. V was pared by 0 bases and J by 0 bases, with 9 bases between.

The chain employs TRBV5-4 and TRBJ2-3; 8 bases are shared with TRBD2. Germline trimming cut 4 bases from V and 2 bases from J; bases unmatched to any gene: 9. Looked up from germline, CDR1 is SGHNT and CDR2 is YYREEE (reference sequence). The CDR3 consists of 16 residues. The CDR3 loop reads CASSPGTSGYTDTQYF. DNA of the CDR3: TGTGCCAGCAGCCCTGGAACTAGCGGATACACAGATACGCAGTATTTT.

Here the CDR3 reads CASRWLAETNEQFF. The CDR3 DNA reads TGTGCCAGTAGGTGGCTAGCGGAGACCAATGAGCAGTTCTTC. The V and J genes are TRBV19 and TRBJ2-1; TRBD2 agrees at 7 bases. J was trimmed by 6 bases and V by 6 bases; bases with no gene match: 8. Germline lookup yields CDR1 LNHDA and CDR2 SQIVND (reference sequence). The CDR3 is 14 residues long.

This chain joins TRBV6-1 and TRBJ2-2; D may be TRBD2 (6 bases). Deletions cut 2 bases from V and 2 bases from J, with 9 bases between. Germline assignment: CDR1 MNHNS and CDR2 SASEGT. The CDR3 sequence is 15 residues long. The CDR3 loop reads CASSEPGLNTGELFF. DNA of the CDR3: TGTGCCAGCAGTGAACCGGGACTCAACACCGGGGAGCTGTTTTTT.

The DNA for the CDR3 is TGTGCCAGCAGTGAATGGGGCAGGGGGCGTTGGAACACCATATATTTT. It specifies CASSEWGRGRWNTIYF. V usage is TRBV25-1 and J usage is TRBJ1-3; 8 positions agree with TRBD1. Germline V gives CDR1 MGHDK, CDR2 SYGVNS. V lost 1 base to trimming and J lost 7 bases; unmatched junction nucleotides: 9. This CDR3 is 16 amino acids long.

V and J are TRBV5-6 and TRBJ1-6; 8 bases are a match to TRBD1. Germline lookup yields CDR1 SGHDT and CDR2 YYEEEE. V was pared by 4 bases and J by 5 bases, with 5 bases of the junction left unmatched. This CDR3 spans 15 amino acids. The CDR3 spells CASSRGTGNNSPLHF. The CDR3 region has the DNA TGTGCCAGCAGCCGGGGGACAGGTAATAATTCACCCCTCCACTTT.

This clone was counted a few times. The chain uses TRBV5-1 and TRBJ2-5; weak D call: TRBD1 (5 bases). The CDR3 loop spans 14 amino acids. V shed 4 bases and J shed 1 base, with 11 bases lying between them. Germline V gene sequence: CDR1 SGHRS, CDR2 YFSETQ. CDR3 sequence (DNA): TGCGCCAGCAGCCTACAGACAGCCCAAGAGACCCAGTACTTC. It encodes CASSLQTAQETQYF.

This clone was counted only a few times. This chain connects TRBV6-6 to TRBJ2-1; 9 bases align to TRBD1. The CDR3 consists of 14 residues. With 8 bases clipped from V and 6 bases from J, the junction kept 8 bases outside the gene matches. Germline CDR1 reads MNHNY; CDR2 reads SVGAGI (reference sequence). DNA for the CDR3: TGTGCCAGCGGCCGGGACAGGGTCTCCAATGAGCAGTTCTTC. Translated, it gives CASGRDRVSNEQFF.